A single sample gave rise to the 2 T cell receptor beta chains below, sequenced in a study of CD4 T cells in relation to SARS-CoV-2 and coronaviruses. Assay: immunoSEQ multiplex PCR; the TCRdb copy retains only in-frame clones and omits some. The sample includes about 25,000 clones, 76% of them seen just once. For these TCRs, the target antigens are not known. Unexposed donor CD4+ T cells date from 2011-2018, before the COVID-19 pandemic. After more than eight days of culture, CD4+ T cells were isolated. Sequenced material: CD4+ T cells from PBMCs, cultured in vitro. The receptors were sampled from a human donor in good health.

CDR3 DNA: TGTGCCAGCAGCAGCCGAGGGGAGATTGCAGATACGCAGTATTTT. Residues: CASSSRGEIADTQYF. This chain connects TRBV4-2 to TRBJ2-3; D possibly uses TRBD1 or TRBD2 (5 bases each). This CDR3 comprises 15 residues. Germline-derived CDR1 and CDR2 are LGHNA and YNFKEQ. The V end was cut by 5 bases, the J end by 4 bases, with 16 bases between.

This chain joins TRBV18 and TRBJ2-2; D gene ambiguous. Trimming cost V 3 bases and J 3 bases, with 11 bases left between them. Germline V gene sequence: CDR1 KGHSH, CDR2 LQKENI. The CDR3 covers 15 residues. The CDR3 coding sequence is TGTGCCAGCTCACCTCGAGTCCCGGACACCGGGGAGCTGTTTTTT. Translating it yields CASSPRVPDTGELFF.